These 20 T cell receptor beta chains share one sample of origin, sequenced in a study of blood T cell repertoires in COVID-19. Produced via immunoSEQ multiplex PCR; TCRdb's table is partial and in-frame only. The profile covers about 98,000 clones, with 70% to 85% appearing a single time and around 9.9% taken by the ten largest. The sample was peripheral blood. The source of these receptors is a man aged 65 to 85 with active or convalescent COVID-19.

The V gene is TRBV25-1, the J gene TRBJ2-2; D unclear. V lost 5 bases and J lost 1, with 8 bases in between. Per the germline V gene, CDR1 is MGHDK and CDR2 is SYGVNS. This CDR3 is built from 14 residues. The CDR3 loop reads CASSLTLNTGELFF. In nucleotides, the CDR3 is TGTGCCAGCAGTCTGACACTGAACACCGGGGAGCTGTTTTTT.

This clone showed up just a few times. CDR3 protein: CSAGVGGRTEAFF. The CDR3 DNA reads as TGCAGCGCCGGAGTGGGGGGGAGGACTGAAGCTTTCTTT. The gene calls are TRBV29-1 and TRBJ1-1, with D tentatively TRBD1 (5 bases). This CDR3 has 13 residues. Germline CDR1 is SQVTM and CDR2 is ANQGSEA. The germline V and J ends were trimmed by 7 bases and 5 bases, with 17 bases remaining between them.

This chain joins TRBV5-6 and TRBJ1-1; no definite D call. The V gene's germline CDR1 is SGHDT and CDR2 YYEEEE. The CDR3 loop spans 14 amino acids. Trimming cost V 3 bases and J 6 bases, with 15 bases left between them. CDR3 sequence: CASSWRAPRAEAFF. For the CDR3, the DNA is TGTGCCAGCAGCTGGCGGGCCCCCCGGGCTGAAGCTTTCTTT.

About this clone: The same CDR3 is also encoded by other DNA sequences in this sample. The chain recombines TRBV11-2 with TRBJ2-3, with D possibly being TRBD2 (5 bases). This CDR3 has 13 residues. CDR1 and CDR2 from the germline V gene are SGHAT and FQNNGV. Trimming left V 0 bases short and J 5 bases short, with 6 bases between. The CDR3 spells CASSLDRGDTQYF. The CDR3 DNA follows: TGTGCCAGCAGCTTAGATCGGGGAGATACGCAGTATTTT.

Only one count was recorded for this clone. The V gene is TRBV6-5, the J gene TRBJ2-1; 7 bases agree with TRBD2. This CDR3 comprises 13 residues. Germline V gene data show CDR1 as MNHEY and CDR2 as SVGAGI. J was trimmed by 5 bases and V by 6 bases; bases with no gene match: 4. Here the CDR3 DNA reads TGTGCCAGCAGAGCGGGGCCCAACAATGAGCAGTTCTTC. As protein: CASRAGPNNEQFF.

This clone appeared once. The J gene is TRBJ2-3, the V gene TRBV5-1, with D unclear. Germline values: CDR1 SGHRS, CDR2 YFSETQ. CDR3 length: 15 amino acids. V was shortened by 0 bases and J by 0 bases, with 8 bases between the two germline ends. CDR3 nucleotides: TGCGCCAGCAGCTTGGAAGGCAGGAGCACAGATACGCAGTATTTT. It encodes CASSLEGRSTDTQYF.

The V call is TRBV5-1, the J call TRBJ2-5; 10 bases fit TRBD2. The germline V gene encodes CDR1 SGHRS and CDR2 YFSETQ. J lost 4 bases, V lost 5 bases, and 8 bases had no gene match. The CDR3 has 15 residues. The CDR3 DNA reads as TGCGCCAGCAGTTCAGGACTAGCGGAGCGAGAGACCCAGTACTTC. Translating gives CASSSGLAERETQYF.

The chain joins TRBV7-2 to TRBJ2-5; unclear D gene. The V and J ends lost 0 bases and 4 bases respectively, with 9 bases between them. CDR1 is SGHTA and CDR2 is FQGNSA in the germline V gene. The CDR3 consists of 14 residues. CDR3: CASSLAPTRETQYF. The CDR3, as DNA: TGTGCCAGCAGCTTAGCCCCGACAAGAGAGACCCAGTACTTC.

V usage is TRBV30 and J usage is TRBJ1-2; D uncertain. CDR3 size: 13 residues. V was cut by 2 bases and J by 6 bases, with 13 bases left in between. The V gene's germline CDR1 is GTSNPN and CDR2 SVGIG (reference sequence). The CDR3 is CAWSSGSENGYTF. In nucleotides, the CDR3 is TGTGCCTGGAGTTCGGGGTCGGAGAATGGCTACACCTTC.

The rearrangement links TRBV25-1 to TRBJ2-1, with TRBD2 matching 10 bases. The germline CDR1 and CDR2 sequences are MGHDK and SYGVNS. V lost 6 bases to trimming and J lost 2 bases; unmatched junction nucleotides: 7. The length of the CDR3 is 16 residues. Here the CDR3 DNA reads TGTGCCAGCAGGCCGGGGAGCGGGGGGGCCTACAATGAGCAGTTCTTC. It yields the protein CASRPGSGGAYNEQFF.

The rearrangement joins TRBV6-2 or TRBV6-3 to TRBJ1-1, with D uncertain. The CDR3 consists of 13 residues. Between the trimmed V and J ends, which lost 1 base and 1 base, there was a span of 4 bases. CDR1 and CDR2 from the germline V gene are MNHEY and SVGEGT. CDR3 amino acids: CASSYYGNTEAFF. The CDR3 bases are TGTGCCAGCAGTTACTACGGGAACACTGAAGCTTTCTTT.

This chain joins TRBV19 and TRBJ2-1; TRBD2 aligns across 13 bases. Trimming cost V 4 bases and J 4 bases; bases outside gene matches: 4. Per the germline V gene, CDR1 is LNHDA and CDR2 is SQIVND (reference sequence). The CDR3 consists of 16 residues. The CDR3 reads CASSTTSGGHYNEQFF. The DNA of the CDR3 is TGTGCCAGTAGTACGACTAGCGGGGGGCATTACAATGAGCAGTTCTTC.

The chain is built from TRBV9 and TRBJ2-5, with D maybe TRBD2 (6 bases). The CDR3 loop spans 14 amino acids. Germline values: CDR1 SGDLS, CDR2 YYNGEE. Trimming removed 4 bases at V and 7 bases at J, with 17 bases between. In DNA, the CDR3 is TGTGCCAGCAGCCCCCGGACCCCCGGGGGGACCCAGTACTTC. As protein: CASSPRTPGGTQYF.

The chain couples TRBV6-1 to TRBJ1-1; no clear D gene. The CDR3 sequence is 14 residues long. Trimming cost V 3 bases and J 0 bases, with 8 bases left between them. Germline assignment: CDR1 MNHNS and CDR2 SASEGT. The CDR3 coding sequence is TGTGCCAGCAGTGAGGCGGGGTTGAACACTGAAGCTTTCTTT. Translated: CASSEAGLNTEAFF.

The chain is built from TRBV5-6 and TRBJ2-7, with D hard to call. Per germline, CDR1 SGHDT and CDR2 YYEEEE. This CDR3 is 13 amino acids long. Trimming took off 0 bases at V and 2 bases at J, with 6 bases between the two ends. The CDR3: CASSLVVAYEQYF. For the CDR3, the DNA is TGTGCCAGCAGCTTGGTAGTGGCCTACGAGCAGTACTTC. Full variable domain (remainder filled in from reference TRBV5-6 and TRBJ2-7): DAGVTQSPTHLIKTRGQQVTLRCSPKSGHDTVSWYQQALGQGPQFIFQYYEEEERQRGNFPDRFSGHQFPNYSSELNVNALLLGDSALYLCASSLVVAYEQYFGPGTRLTVT.

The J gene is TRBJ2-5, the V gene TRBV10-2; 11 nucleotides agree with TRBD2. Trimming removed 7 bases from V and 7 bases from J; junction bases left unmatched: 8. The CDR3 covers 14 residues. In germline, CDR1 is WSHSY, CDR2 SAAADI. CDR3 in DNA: TGCGCCAGCAAACCGGGACTAGCGGTCGGGACCCAGTACTTC. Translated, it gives CASKPGLAVGTQYF.

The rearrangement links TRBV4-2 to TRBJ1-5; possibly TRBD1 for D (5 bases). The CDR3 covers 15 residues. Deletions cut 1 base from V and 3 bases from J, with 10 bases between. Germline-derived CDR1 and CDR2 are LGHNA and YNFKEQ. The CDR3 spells CASSQGVQDNQPQHF. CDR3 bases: TGTGCCAGCAGCCAAGGGGTACAGGACAATCAGCCCCAGCATTTT.

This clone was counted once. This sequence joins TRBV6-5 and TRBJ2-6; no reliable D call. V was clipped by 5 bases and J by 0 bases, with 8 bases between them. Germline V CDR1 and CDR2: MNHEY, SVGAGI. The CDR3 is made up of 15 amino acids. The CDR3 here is CASSPYTSGANVLTF. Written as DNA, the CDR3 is TGTGCCAGCAGTCCGTACACCTCTGGGGCCAACGTCCTGACTTTC.

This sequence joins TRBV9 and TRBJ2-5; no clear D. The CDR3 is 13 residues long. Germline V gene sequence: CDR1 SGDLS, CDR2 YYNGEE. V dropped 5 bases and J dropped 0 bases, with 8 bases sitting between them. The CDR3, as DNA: TGTGCCAGCAGTCGACACGACCAAGAGACCCAGTACTTC. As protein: CASSRHDQETQYF.

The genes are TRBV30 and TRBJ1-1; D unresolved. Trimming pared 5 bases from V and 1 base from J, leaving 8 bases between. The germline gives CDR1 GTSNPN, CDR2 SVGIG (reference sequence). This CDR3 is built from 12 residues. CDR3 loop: CAWGDGNTEAFF. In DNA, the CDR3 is TGTGCCTGGGGAGACGGGAACACTGAAGCTTTCTTT.